The T cell receptor (beta chain) under discussion was sequenced for a study of shared clonotypes between healthy human individuals. The study's findings and limits: The study drew on few donors, limiting represented genetic and exposure-history diversity.

Donors included only healthy HIV-negative adults lacking recent acute infections or vaccinations. Sequencing used immunoSEQ multiplex PCR; TCRdb keeps in-frame clones, though not all of them. The sample lists some 1 million clones, around 76% occurring once. CDR1 is SNHLY and CDR2 is FYNNEI in the germline V gene. The CDR3 loop spans 12 amino acids. The V and J ends lost 1 base and 7 bases respectively, with 7 bases between them. Turning to this clone: Its target is unknown.

The receptor's source is a man aged 18 to 29 in good health. The sequenced sample was memory CD4+ T cells sorted from blood. The subset was: CD45RA-negative fraction. This chain connects TRBV2 to TRBJ2-5; D not resolved. The CDR3 sequence is CASSEVVGTQYF. DNA of the CDR3: TGTGCCAGCAGTGAAGTGGTAGGGACCCAGTACTTC. The entire variable domain, with the rest obtained from reference TRBV2 and TRBJ2-5, is as follows: EPEVTQTPSHQVTQMGQEVILRCVPISNHLYFYWYRQILGQKVEFLVSFYNNEISEKSEIFDDQFSVERPDGSNFTLKIRSTKLEDSAMYFCASSEVVGTQYFGPGTRLLVL.